The T cell receptor (beta chain) described here comes from a study of vaccination and CD4 T cells after COVID-19. In regard to this clonotype: Antigen: not known.

Germline CDR1 reads WNHNN; CDR2 reads SYGVQD (reference sequence). V was clipped by 2 bases and J by 7 bases; unmatched bases: 8. The CDR3 covers 15 residues. Oncomine TCR Beta short-read sequencing was applied to DNA from cultured CD4+ T cells. In TCRdb, the PCR reads were re-called with MiXCR into one record per CDR3 protein. Here the sample spans roughly 4,200 distinct CDR3 sequences, approximately 35% being singletons. Noted treatment: roughly nine-day PBMC culture with coronavirus spike peptide pools or control peptides (ViraFEST assay). The collection of CD4+ T cells from the unexposed donor took place before the COVID-19 pandemic (2011-2018).

The TCR comes from a human donor in good health. The chain employs TRBV10-1 and TRBJ2-3; 8 bases are a match to TRBD2. The sequencing sample was made of CD4+ T cells from blood, cultured in vitro. In DNA, the CDR3 is TGCGCCAGCAGTGAGCTCGCCGGGACTAGTAATACGCAGTATTTT. Translating it yields CASSELAGTSNTQYF.